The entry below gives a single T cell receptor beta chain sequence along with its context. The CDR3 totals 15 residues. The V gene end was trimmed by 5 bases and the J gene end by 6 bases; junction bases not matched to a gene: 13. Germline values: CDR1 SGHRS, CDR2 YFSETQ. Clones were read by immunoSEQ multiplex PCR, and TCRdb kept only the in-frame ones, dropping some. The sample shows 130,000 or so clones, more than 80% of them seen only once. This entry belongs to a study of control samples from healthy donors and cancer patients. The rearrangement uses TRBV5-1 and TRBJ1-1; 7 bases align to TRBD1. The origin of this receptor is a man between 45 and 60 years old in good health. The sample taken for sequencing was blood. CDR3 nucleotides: TGCGCCAGCAGACGCGTGACAGGGCGGGTACCTGAAGCTTTCTTT. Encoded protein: CASRRVTGRVPEAFF.